Below, 3 T cell receptor beta chains from the same sample are listed, as sequenced in a study of PD-1 blockade in classical Hodgkin lymphoma. The sample's time point: cycle 4 day 1 (C4D1), after six to seven weeks of nivolumab. The patients all showed relapse after autologous stem cell transplantation, while their brentuximab vedotin exposure varied. Here immunoSEQ multiplex PCR was the method, and the copy in TCRdb shows in-frame clones only, minus some. The sample has 40,000 to 55,000 clones; around 80% are singletons. Specimen: peripheral blood mononuclear cells (PBMCs), collected before the fourth cycle of nivolumab. Receptors originate from a human donor with classical Hodgkin lymphoma.

The V and J genes are TRBV10-3 and TRBJ2-7; tentative D call: TRBD1 (5 bases). This CDR3 spans 13 amino acids. Per the germline V gene, CDR1 is ENHRY and CDR2 is SYGVKD. Trimming took 3 bases from V and 3 from J, leaving 9 bases between them. The CDR3 sequence: CAISERQIYEQYF. CDR3 sequence (DNA): TGTGCCATCAGTGAAAGACAGATCTACGAGCAGTACTTC.

In its sample, this clone was seen a few times. The V gene is TRBV7-2, the J gene TRBJ2-7; 7 bases fit TRBD2. CDR3 size: 14 residues. V shed 4 bases, J shed 2 bases, and the junction held 5 bases outside the gene matches. Germline-derived CDR1 and CDR2 are SGHTA and FQGNSA. The CDR3 sequence: CASSSRGETYEQYF. DNA of the CDR3: TGTGCCAGCAGCTCCCGGGGGGAGACCTACGAGCAGTACTTC. Full variable domain (rest looked up from reference TRBV7-2 and TRBJ2-7): GAGVSQSPSNKVTEKGKDVELRCDPISGHTALYWYRQSLGQGLEFLIYFQGNSAPDKSGLPSDRFSAERTGGSVSTLTIQRTQQEDSAVYLCASSSRGETYEQYFGPGTRLTVT.

V and J are TRBV2 and TRBJ1-4, with 7 bases identical to TRBD1. Germline loops: CDR1 SNHLY, CDR2 FYNNEI. This CDR3 has 15 amino acids. Trimming at V came to 6 bases and at J to 5 bases, leaving 9 bases not matched to a gene. The CDR3 nucleotides read TGTGCCAGCAGAGGTCGACAGGGAGAAAATGAAAAACTGTTTTTT. Its translation is CASRGRQGENEKLFF.